This T cell receptor (beta chain) was profiled in a study of blood T cell repertoires in COVID-19. Study summary: COVID-19 samples from acute and convalescent phases originated in the United States, Italy and Spain. Sources were T cells, B-cell-depleted T cells, or PBMCs; the material itself was cDNA or gDNA.

In the original analysis: Reference gene primer amplification gave estimated nucleated cell counts. TCRdb's copy holds only in-frame clones and misses some; the assay was immunoSEQ multiplex PCR. V, J and clone size were drawn from that table, and D and trimming were deduced from the DNA. This table has 200,000 to 300,000 clones, 70% to 85% appearing once. The germline gives CDR1 LNHDA, CDR2 SQIVND (reference sequence). The V gene lost 5 bases and the J gene lost 6 bases, with 14 bases spanning the gap. The CDR3 is made up of 13 amino acids. The chain has TRBV19 and TRBJ2-7; D is perhaps TRBD1 (6 bases). The clonotype originates from a woman aged 80 or over with acute or convalescent COVID-19. Sequencing input: peripheral blood. As DNA, the CDR3 is TGTGCCAGTAGTCCACAGGGATCCCTCGAGCAGTACTTC. This sequence encodes CASSPQGSLEQYF.